What follows are 26 T cell receptor beta chains derived from one specimen sequenced in a study of early stage breast cancer tumors. Repertoires were generated with immunoSEQ multiplex PCR, while TCRdb's copy carries only in-frame clones and drops some. Among 8,000 to 9,500 clones listed, roughly 77% were seen once. The material sequenced was normal breast tissue next to the tumor. These receptors were obtained from a person between 60 and 70 years old with breast cancer.

This clone has only a few counts. The V and J genes are TRBV4-2 and TRBJ1-5; a possible D gene is TRBD1 (5 bases). The CDR3 has 15 amino acids. Trimming pared 1 base from V and 5 bases from J, leaving 12 bases between. Germline CDR1 LGHNA, CDR2 YNFKEQ. CDR3 protein: CASSQGLEGHQPQHF. CDR3 DNA: TGTGCCAGCAGCCAAGGCTTGGAGGGACATCAGCCCCAGCATTTT.

This clone was observed once. The genes are TRBV11-3 and TRBJ2-5; 8 nucleotides match TRBD2. The CDR3 is made up of 18 amino acids. After removal of 3 bases from V and 4 bases from J, the junction contained 16 bases not matched to a gene. CDR1 is SGHNT, CDR2 YENEEA, per germline. CDR3 bases: TGTGCCAGCAGCTTCCCTAGACTAGCGCCCAAGAGGGGAGAGACCCAGTACTTC. Protein: CASSFPRLAPKRGETQYF.

CDR3 amino acids: CASSFSGVTDTQYF. CDR3 nucleotide sequence: TGTGCCAGCAGCTTTTCGGGGGTCACAGATACGCAGTATTTT. V gene TRBV7-9 combines with J gene TRBJ2-3; weak D call: TRBD2 (6 bases). The CDR3 is 14 amino acids. Germline CDR1 is SEHNR and CDR2 is FQNEAQ (reference sequence). V gave up 3 bases and J gave up 2 bases, with 9 bases separating them. Full variable domain (missing parts from reference TRBV7-9 and TRBJ2-3): DTGVSQNPRHKITKRGQNVTFRCDPISEHNRLYWYRQTLGQGPEFLTYFQNEAQLEKSRLLSDRFSAERPKGSFSTLEIQRTEQGDSAMYLCASSFSGVTDTQYFGPGTRLTVL.

This clone was seen more than once but under ten times. The V gene is TRBV6-6, the J gene TRBJ2-2, with TRBD2 matching 10 bases. V was clipped by 1 base and J by 2 bases; unmatched bases: 1. The CDR3 consists of 16 residues. CDR1 is MNHNY and CDR2 is SVGAGI in the germline V gene (reference sequence). The chain's CDR3 is CASSYLLAGNTGELFF. The DNA for the CDR3 is TGTGCCAGCAGTTACTTACTAGCGGGAAACACCGGGGAGCTGTTTTTT.

Details on this clone: This sample includes further DNA sequences coding for the same CDR3. The chain's CDR3 is CASSSPVGGAGEQYF. In DNA, the CDR3 is TGTGCCAGCAGCTCACCCGTGGGGGGGGCCGGCGAGCAGTACTTC. The chain couples TRBV7-2 to TRBJ2-7; perhaps TRBD2 as D (7 bases). V was clipped by 4 bases and J by 6 bases, with 19 bases between them. Germline assignment: CDR1 SGHTA and CDR2 FQGNSA. This CDR3 contains 15 residues.

The chain carries TRBV6-5 and TRBJ2-2, with TRBD1 identical over 7 bases. CDR1 and CDR2 (germline): MNHEY, SVGAGI. Losses at the gene ends were 5 bases for V and 1 base for J; bases not matched to a gene: 4. This CDR3 region has 15 residues. Here the CDR3 reads CASSQGDRNTGELFF. CDR3 bases: TGTGCCAGCAGTCAGGGGGACAGGAACACCGGGGAGCTGTTTTTT.

This clone was counted once. The V call is TRBV18, the J call TRBJ2-3; D assignment may be TRBD1 or TRBD2 (5 bases each). Germline V lookup: CDR1 KGHSH, CDR2 LQKENI. Trimming removed 3 bases at V and 7 bases at J, with 17 bases between. This CDR3 has 15 residues. The CDR3 bases are TGTGCCAGCTCACCTCGATACGGGAAGGGGAATACGCAGTATTTT. It yields the protein CASSPRYGKGNTQYF.

This chain uses TRBV11-2 with TRBJ1-1, with 7 bases identical to TRBD1. V shed 4 bases, J shed 4 bases, and the junction held 6 bases outside the gene matches. Per the germline V gene, CDR1 is SGHAT and CDR2 is FQNNGV. The CDR3 consists of 14 residues. The CDR3, as DNA: TGTGCCAGCAGCTCCTTGACAGGGAGCACTGAAGCTTTCTTT. Its translation: CASSSLTGSTEAFF.

The J gene is TRBJ2-7, the V gene TRBV28; 7 bases map to TRBD2. This CDR3 is 15 amino acids long. Trimming cost V 3 bases and J 1 base; bases outside gene matches: 6. Germline V CDR1 and CDR2: MDHEN, SYDVKM. The CDR3 DNA is TGTGCCAGCAGTTTGCTAGCGGCTAGTTCCTACGAGCAGTACTTC. Translation: CASSLLAASSYEQYF.

This clone was seen more than once but under ten times. This chain connects TRBV6-1 to TRBJ1-5, with 7 bases identical to TRBD1. There are 15 residues in the CDR3. With V trimmed by 6 bases and J by 4 bases, 9 bases remained unmatched. Germline V CDR1 and CDR2: MNHNS, SASEGT. The CDR3 sequence is CASRRDSSSNQPQHF. CDR3 nucleotides: TGTGCCAGCAGGAGGGACAGCTCTTCGAATCAGCCCCAGCATTTT.

V gene TRBV6-1 combines with J gene TRBJ1-1; no clear D gene. Trimming removed 8 bases from V and 4 bases from J, with 8 bases in between. The germline gives CDR1 MNHNS, CDR2 SASEGT. The CDR3 length is 11 residues. This chain's CDR3 is CASCIGTEAFF. Written as DNA, the CDR3 is TGTGCCAGCTGTATCGGCACTGAAGCTTTCTTT.

The table lists this clone with a few counts. The genes are TRBV27 and TRBJ2-3, with no clear D. The ends were cut back, 1 base at V and 1 base at J, with 6 bases in the middle. Germline V lookup: CDR1 MNHEY, CDR2 SMNVEV (reference sequence). There are 14 residues in the CDR3. This CDR3 reads CASSLWGGTDTQYF. CDR3 bases: TGTGCCAGCAGTTTATGGGGTGGCACAGATACGCAGTATTTT.

V usage is TRBV13 and J usage is TRBJ2-3; D gene unclear. This CDR3 has 14 amino acids. V lost 6 bases and J lost 6, with 16 bases in between. Germline assignment: CDR1 PRHDT and CDR2 FYEKMQ (reference sequence). CDR3 region: CASSGDSDADTQYF. CDR3 DNA sequence: TGTGCCAGCAGTGGCGACTCCGATGCGGATACGCAGTATTTT.

This clone was detected only a few times. J is TRBJ2-7 and V is TRBV10-3; D may be TRBD1 (5 bases). Trimming removed 6 bases at V and 1 base at J, with 10 bases between. The length of the CDR3 is 13 residues. Germline values: CDR1 ENHRY, CDR2 SYGVKD. The DNA for the CDR3 is TGTGCCATCAGGCCGGACACATCCTACGAGCAGTACTTC. Protein product: CAIRPDTSYEQYF.

In nucleotides, the CDR3 is TGCGCCAGCAGCTCGCAAGGCTACGCAGAGACCCAGTACTTC. This encodes CASSSQGYAETQYF. This chain connects TRBV5-1 to TRBJ2-5; D is unresolved. Germline V CDR1 and CDR2: SGHRS, YFSETQ. The ends were cut back, 3 bases at V and 4 bases at J, with 13 bases in the middle. The CDR3 sequence is 14 residues long.

The V and J genes are TRBV7-9 and TRBJ2-2; 8 nucleotides agree with TRBD1. Trimming cost V 0 bases and J 4 bases; bases outside gene matches: 4. The CDR3 length is 16 residues. Germline V gene data show CDR1 as SEHNR and CDR2 as FQNEAQ (reference sequence). CDR3 amino acids: CASSLAFTGGTGELFF. CDR3 bases: TGTGCCAGCAGCTTAGCGTTTACAGGGGGCACCGGGGAGCTGTTTTTT. The full variable domain, rest sourced from reference TRBV7-9 and TRBJ2-2, is DTGVSQNPRHKITKRGQNVTFRCDPISEHNRLYWYRQTLGQGPEFLTYFQNEAQLEKSRLLSDRFSAERPKGSFSTLEIQRTEQGDSAMYLCASSLAFTGGTGELFFGEGSRLTVL.

The chain joins TRBV2 to TRBJ2-1; maybe TRBD2 (5 bases). The V and J ends lost 1 base and 4 bases respectively, with 8 bases between them. Germline V lookup: CDR1 SNHLY, CDR2 FYNNEI. The CDR3 runs 14 residues. Here the CDR3 DNA reads TGTGCCAGCAGTGAAGAGGGAGTATACAATGAGCAGTTCTTC. This gives the protein CASSEEGVYNEQFF.

CDR3 bases: TGTGCCATCGGGGGACTAGCGAGGGAGACCCAGTACTTC. Amino acid sequence: CAIGGLARETQYF. The chain carries TRBV10-3 and TRBJ2-5, with 10 bases aligning to TRBD2. The CDR3 is made up of 13 amino acids. The V gene end was trimmed by 8 bases and the J gene end by 5 bases; junction bases not matched to a gene: 5. CDR1 and CDR2 (germline): ENHRY, SYGVKD.

Relative to its sample, this clone is medium-sized. The chain carries TRBV28 and TRBJ2-3; tentatively, D is TRBD1 or TRBD2 (9 bases each). Trimming removed 4 bases from V and 6 bases from J, with 35 bases in between. Germline-derived CDR1 and CDR2 are MDHEN and SYDVKM. There are 21 residues in the CDR3. CDR3 sequence (DNA): TGTGCCAGCAGTTCGGAACAGGGGGCGCCAAGGCGGGAGGGAATGGGTGATACGCAGTATTTT. Translating gives CASSSEQGAPRREGMGDTQYF.

The V call is TRBV7-2, the J call TRBJ2-3; D not resolved. This CDR3 has 14 residues. Germline V gene lookup returns CDR1 SGHTA and CDR2 FQGNSA. V was shortened by 5 bases and J by 0 bases, with 9 bases between the two germline ends. CDR3 nucleotide sequence: TGTGCCAGCAGCAGAGACGTTAGCACAGATACGCAGTATTTT. This gives the protein CASSRDVSTDTQYF.

CDR3 sequence: CASSIVFSGTGGVEQYF. CDR3 in DNA: TGTGCCAGTAGTATAGTTTTTTCCGGAACAGGGGGAGTCGAGCAGTACTTC. The chain is built from TRBV19 and TRBJ2-7; 8 bases are a match to TRBD1. CDR1 and CDR2 (germline): LNHDA, SQIVND (reference sequence). The CDR3 is 17 residues long. V lost 1 base and J lost 6; bases outside the gene matches: 14.

The chain has TRBV6-4 and TRBJ2-1, with 14 bases that match TRBD2. CDR1 MRHNA and CDR2 SNTAGT come from the germline V gene. The V segment lost 2 bases and the J segment 8 bases; nucleotides outside the gene matches: 5. The CDR3 extends over 16 amino acids. The CDR3 DNA is TGTGCCAGCAGTGACGGGACTAGCGGGGGCGGCGATGAGCAGTTCTTC. Protein sequence: CASSDGTSGGGDEQFF.

The V gene is TRBV5-4, the J gene TRBJ1-6; D is unresolved. Trimming cost V 6 bases and J 9 bases, with 25 bases left between them. The CDR3 loop spans 17 amino acids. From germline, CDR1 is SGHNT and CDR2 YYREEE (reference sequence). The CDR3 protein is CASKNEISGISSSPLHF. The CDR3 DNA follows: TGTGCCAGCAAAAACGAAATCTCGGGAATCTCCAGTTCACCCCTCCACTTT.

In its sample, this clone was seen a few times. The CDR3 region is CASSLSRISYEQYF. CDR3 coding DNA: TGTGCCAGCAGTTTAAGCAGAATTAGCTACGAGCAGTACTTC. The V and J genes are TRBV27 and TRBJ2-7; D unclear. From germline, CDR1 is MNHEY and CDR2 SMNVEV (reference sequence). This CDR3 spans 14 amino acids. V dropped 2 bases and J dropped 3 bases, with 11 bases sitting between them.

The chain employs TRBV15 and TRBJ2-5; tentative D call: TRBD1 (6 bases). The V gene's germline CDR1 is LNHNV and CDR2 YYDKDF (reference sequence). This CDR3 spans 14 amino acids. The V and J ends lost 0 bases and 3 bases respectively, with 8 bases between them. In nucleotides, the CDR3 is TGTGCCACCAGCAGAGAACCAGGGGAAGAGACCCAGTACTTC. Its protein product is CATSREPGEETQYF.

CDR3 amino acids: CASSVSGANYGYTF. The CDR3, as DNA: TGTGCCAGCTCAGTATCAGGAGCTAACTATGGCTACACCTTC. The chain has TRBV18 and TRBJ1-2; D is undetermined. The germline V gene encodes CDR1 KGHSH and CDR2 LQKENI. Trimming took 5 bases from V and 0 from J, leaving 10 bases between them. The CDR3 contains 14 residues.